These 29 T cell receptor beta chains originate from one sample sequenced in a study of beta chain features in type 1 diabetes. Expressed TCRB transcripts were sequenced because the isolated RNA had all been reverse transcribed beforehand. The data were produced by immunoSEQ multiplex PCR, yet TCRdb's version contains in-frame clones alone and is incomplete. The repertoire holds 900,000 or so clones, with roughly a sixth as singletons. The source material was naive CD4+ T cells from blood. Receptors were obtained from a woman aged 18 to 35 in good health.

This clone was counted a few times. The gene calls are TRBV19 and TRBJ2-1; 11 nucleotides agree with TRBD2. Germline V gene sequence: CDR1 LNHDA, CDR2 SQIVND (reference sequence). This CDR3 spans 15 amino acids. V dropped 7 bases and J dropped 3; count of bases not matched to a gene: 5. This CDR3 reads CASNPGLAGYNEQFF. For the CDR3, the DNA is TGTGCCAGTAATCCCGGACTAGCGGGCTACAATGAGCAGTTCTTC.

The chain uses TRBV18 and TRBJ2-1; D is possibly TRBD1 (6 bases). Germline CDR1 is KGHSH and CDR2 is LQKENI. There are 15 residues in the CDR3. V was shortened by 2 bases and J by 5 bases, with 13 bases between the two germline ends. CDR3 nucleotides: TGTGCCAGCTCACCAGGGGGCCGCCAAAACAATGAGCAGTTCTTC. This sequence encodes CASSPGGRQNNEQFF.

The V call is TRBV2, the J call TRBJ1-1; the D is unclear. The CDR3 is 14 residues long. Germline-derived CDR1 and CDR2 are SNHLY and FYNNEI. V lost 4 bases and J lost 0, with 9 bases in between. The CDR3 spells CASSGGGMNTEAFF. CDR3 nucleotides: TGTGCCAGCAGTGGGGGAGGCATGAACACTGAAGCTTTCTTT.

This clone was observed a few times. V and J are TRBV28 and TRBJ2-5, with D unclear. The germline CDR1 and CDR2 sequences are MDHEN and SYDVKM. The CDR3 loop spans 12 amino acids. V lost 5 bases and J 4 bases, leaving 8 bases between the germline ends. The chain's CDR3 is CASSPFLETQYF. CDR3 sequence (DNA): TGTGCCAGCAGTCCCTTTTTAGAGACCCAGTACTTC.

This clone was seen only a few times. The rearrangement links TRBV7-3 to TRBJ2-1, with a possible D match to TRBD2 (6 bases). The CDR3 totals 13 residues. CDR1 is SGHTA, CDR2 FQGTGA, per germline. V was trimmed by 8 bases and J by 4 bases, leaving 12 bases between them. The CDR3 sequence: CASLTGVYNEQFF. CDR3 bases: TGTGCCAGCCTAACGGGGGTTTACAATGAGCAGTTCTTC.

This chain joins TRBV7-2 and TRBJ1-5; the D gene is possibly TRBD1 (5 bases). V dropped 5 bases and J dropped 7 bases, with 12 bases sitting between them. CDR3 size: 13 residues. From germline, CDR1 is SGHTA and CDR2 FQGNSA. The CDR3 DNA reads TGTGCCAGCAGCACAACCGGGGGGCAGCCCCAGCATTTT. Protein: CASSTTGGQPQHF.

V usage is TRBV5-5 and J usage is TRBJ1-5; 8 bases agree with TRBD1. CDR1 is SGHKS, CDR2 YYEKEE, per germline (reference sequence). This CDR3 contains 16 residues. The trim removed 0 bases at V and 4 bases at J, leaving 6 bases unmatched. CDR3 in DNA: TGTGCCAGCAGCTTGGTAACAGGGGGTCGGAATCAGCCCCAGCATTTT. Its translation: CASSLVTGGRNQPQHF.

The V gene is TRBV7-2, the J gene TRBJ2-1; D not resolved. This CDR3 region has 15 residues. V lost 5 bases to trimming and J lost 4 bases, with 15 bases between them. The germline V gene has CDR1 SGHTA and CDR2 FQGNSA. Here the CDR3 reads CASSPASAGYNEQFF. The CDR3 coding sequence is TGTGCCAGCAGCCCCGCGTCCGCTGGTTACAATGAGCAGTTCTTC.

The chain is built from TRBV18 and TRBJ2-7, with TRBD2 matching over 9 bases. Germline V gives CDR1 KGHSH, CDR2 LQKENI. CDR3 length: 16 amino acids. Trimming took 4 bases from V and 1 from J; bases not matched to a gene: 8. The CDR3 nucleotides read TGTGCCAGCTCACTATATCTAGCGGGAAGTTCCTACGAGCAGTACTTC. Translated, it gives CASSLYLAGSSYEQYF.

This chain links TRBV7-9 with TRBJ2-1, with TRBD1 identical over 10 bases. Trimming took 5 bases from V and 13 from J; bases not matched to a gene: 14. The V gene's germline CDR1 is SEHNR and CDR2 FQNEAQ (reference sequence). CDR3 length: 15 amino acids. CDR3 coding DNA: TGTGCCAGCAGCCTGCGGGACAGGGGCCTCAGTATCCAGTTCTTC. Translated, it gives CASSLRDRGLSIQFF.

This clone appeared a few times. This chain links TRBV28 with TRBJ2-2; the D gene is possibly TRBD1 (6 bases). Trimming took 3 bases from V and 5 from J, leaving 13 bases between them. The germline V gene has CDR1 MDHEN and CDR2 SYDVKM. This CDR3 comprises 15 residues. The CDR3 here is CASSFPNRDTGELFF. DNA for the CDR3: TGTGCCAGCAGTTTCCCGAACAGGGATACCGGGGAGCTGTTTTTT.

This clone occurred a few times. The gene calls are TRBV29-1 and TRBJ2-5; the D gene is possibly TRBD1 (6 bases). This CDR3 region has 18 residues. Trimming took off 7 bases at V and 2 bases at J, with 29 bases between the two ends. Germline CDR1 reads SQVTM; CDR2 reads ANQGSEA. CDR3 protein: CSGRSGSKDRDLQETQYF. The CDR3 DNA reads TGCAGCGGCAGATCGGGCTCGAAGGACAGAGATCTTCAAGAGACCCAGTACTTC.

This clone was observed a handful of times. The chain joins TRBV14 to TRBJ2-1; perhaps TRBD2 as D (6 bases). Per the germline V gene, CDR1 is SGHDN and CDR2 is FVKESK. This CDR3 spans 17 amino acids. Trimming took 6 bases from V and 6 from J, leaving 24 bases between them. The CDR3 loop is CASRPRSSRLEFNEQFF. CDR3 nucleotides: TGTGCCAGCAGACCCAGGTCGTCTCGACTAGAGTTCAATGAGCAGTTCTTC.

This chain connects TRBV7-8 to TRBJ2-7; a weak D match, TRBD2 (6 bases). Germline CDR1 SGHVS, CDR2 FQNEAQ. The CDR3 covers 16 residues. The V gene lost 7 bases and the J gene lost 3 bases, with 22 bases spanning the gap. In DNA form, the CDR3 reads TGTGCCAGCACCCGCGTGGGGGGTACAAAGAGCTACGAGCAGTACTTC. Amino acid sequence: CASTRVGGTKSYEQYF.

CDR3 bases: TGTGCCACCGTTAGGGTCCCAGATACGCAGTATTTT. Its translation is CATVRVPDTQYF. J is TRBJ2-3 and V is TRBV28; no clear D. This CDR3 region has 12 residues. Trimming left V 10 bases short and J 4 bases short, with 12 bases between. CDR1 is MDHEN, CDR2 SYDVKM, per germline.

This chain connects TRBV28 to TRBJ1-2; 7 positions match TRBD1. After removal of 6 bases from V and 8 bases from J, the junction contained 6 bases not matched to a gene. Germline V lookup: CDR1 MDHEN, CDR2 SYDVKM. This CDR3 has 12 residues. The CDR3: CASSPGGLGYTF. CDR3 nucleotide sequence: TGTGCCAGCAGCCCAGGGGGTTTGGGCTACACCTTC.

The genes are TRBV6-5 and TRBJ1-3, with D uncertain. Germline V lookup: CDR1 MNHEY, CDR2 SVGAGI. The CDR3 sequence is 11 residues long. V was clipped by 6 bases and J by 4 bases, with 4 bases between them. Here the CDR3 DNA reads TGTGCCAGCAGAGGCGGAAACACCATATATTTT. Amino acids: CASRGGNTIYF.

The chain combines TRBV7-9 with TRBJ2-3; 11 nucleotides line up with TRBD2. CDR3 length: 16 residues. V lost 5 bases to trimming and J lost 2 bases; unmatched junction nucleotides: 6. CDR1 SEHNR and CDR2 FQNEAQ come from the germline V gene (reference sequence). CDR3 nucleotides: TGTGCCAGCAGCGGGCGACTAGCGGGATACACAGATACGCAGTATTTT. Translating it yields CASSGRLAGYTDTQYF.

The V and J genes are TRBV19 and TRBJ2-6; D unresolved. The V end was cut by 3 bases, the J end by 0 bases, with 6 bases between. Germline-derived CDR1 and CDR2 are LNHDA and SQIVND (reference sequence). CDR3 length: 15 amino acids. The CDR3 sequence is CASSIRASGANVLTF. DNA of the CDR3: TGTGCCAGTAGTATTCGGGCCTCTGGGGCCAACGTCCTGACTTTC. The full variable domain, in which reference TRBV19 and TRBJ2-6 provide the parts outside the CDR3, is DGGITQSPKYLFRKEGQNVTLSCEQNLNHDAMYWYRQDPGQGLRLIYYSQIVNDFQKGDIAEGYSVSREKKESFPLTVTSAQKNPTAFYLCASSIRASGANVLTFGAGSRLTVL.

Details on this clone: Other nucleotide sequences in the sample specify the same CDR3. V gene TRBV9 combines with J gene TRBJ1-3; no firm D call. The CDR3 extends over 14 amino acids. In germline, CDR1 is SGDLS, CDR2 YYNGEE. Trimming shortened V by 0 bases and J by 4 bases, and 8 bases separated the two germline ends. CDR3 residues: CASSVGDSGNTIYF. Here the CDR3 DNA reads TGTGCCAGCAGCGTAGGAGATTCGGGAAACACCATATATTTT. The full variable domain, completed using reference TRBV9 and TRBJ1-3, is DSGVTQTPKHLITATGQRVTLRCSPRSGDLSVYWYQQSLDQGLQFLIQYYNGEERAKGNILERFSAQQFPDLHSELNLSSLELGDSALYFCASSVGDSGNTIYFGEGSWLTVV.

The chain employs TRBV6-5 and TRBJ2-5; D unresolved. CDR3 length equals 13 residues. The V and J ends lost 4 bases and 1 base respectively, with 7 bases between them. The germline CDR1 and CDR2 sequences are MNHEY and SVGAGI. In DNA form, the CDR3 reads TGTGCCAGCAGTTCATGGGGCCAAGAGACCCAGTACTTC. Translating it yields CASSSWGQETQYF.

This clone was detected only a few times. V is TRBV5-1 and J is TRBJ2-3; 7 bases match TRBD1. This CDR3 is 14 amino acids long. The J segment lost 0 bases and the V segment lost 6 bases, leaving 4 bases of the junction unmatched. Germline CDR1 and CDR2: SGHRS and YFSETQ. The DNA of the CDR3 is TGCGCCAGCATTCCGGGACAGAGCACAGATACGCAGTATTTT. It translates to CASIPGQSTDTQYF. The full variable domain, rest sourced from reference TRBV5-1 and TRBJ2-3, is KAGVTQTPRYLIKTRGQQVTLSCSPISGHRSVSWYQQTPGQGLQFLFEYFSETQRNKGNFPGRFSGRQFSNSRSEMNVSTLELGDSALYLCASIPGQSTDTQYFGPGTRLTVL.

This clone was observed a few times. This same CDR3 is encoded by further DNA sequences in the sample. The chain couples TRBV7-2 to TRBJ2-7; D is ambiguous. The germline V and J ends were trimmed by 1 base and 2 bases, with 9 bases remaining between them. The CDR3 length is 14 residues. Germline CDR1 SGHTA, CDR2 FQGNSA. The CDR3 coding sequence is TGTGCCAGCAGCTTAGGACCGGGTGCCTACGAGCAGTACTTC. Protein: CASSLGPGAYEQYF.

The gene calls are TRBV6-5 and TRBJ2-7, with 9 positions matching TRBD2. V dropped 6 bases and J dropped 4; count of bases not matched to a gene: 10. CDR3 length: 15 amino acids. From germline, CDR1 is MNHEY and CDR2 SVGAGI. The CDR3 DNA follows: TGTGCCAGCAGCATTAGCGGGAGTGACGTTTACGAGCAGTACTTC. Its protein is CASSISGSDVYEQYF.

The V call is TRBV28, the J call TRBJ2-7; TRBD1 is a possible D gene (5 bases). Trimming left V 3 bases short and J 2 bases short, with 8 bases between. This CDR3 contains 13 residues. CDR1 and CDR2 (germline): MDHEN, SYDVKM. This CDR3 is CASSFDSTYEQYF. Here the CDR3 DNA reads TGTGCCAGCAGTTTCGACAGCACCTACGAGCAGTACTTC.

A few counts support this clone. The chain couples TRBV9 to TRBJ1-4, with TRBD1 as a possible D gene (6 bases). CDR3 size: 15 residues. Germline CDR1 and CDR2: SGDLS and YYNGEE. V lost 3 bases to trimming and J lost 7 bases, with 16 bases between them. This CDR3 is CASSAGFGGSEKLFF. The CDR3 bases are TGTGCCAGCAGCGCGGGGTTTGGGGGCAGTGAAAAACTGTTTTTT.

The chain joins TRBV10-3 to TRBJ1-1; unclear D gene. This CDR3 spans 13 amino acids. CDR1 is ENHRY and CDR2 is SYGVKD in the germline V gene. V lost 3 bases to trimming and J lost 2 bases, with 7 bases between them. The CDR3 loop is CAISEEGNTEAFF. The CDR3 bases are TGTGCCATCAGTGAAGAAGGAAACACTGAAGCTTTCTTT.

The table lists this clone with a few counts. V and J are TRBV7-2 and TRBJ1-1; 8 nucleotides align to TRBD1. V shed 1 base, J shed 4 bases, and the junction held 5 bases outside the gene matches. This CDR3 region has 15 residues. Germline V lookup: CDR1 SGHTA, CDR2 FQGNSA. CDR3 sequence: CASSLGTGFSTEAFF. The DNA of the CDR3 is TGTGCCAGCAGCTTAGGGACAGGGTTCAGCACTGAAGCTTTCTTT.

The chain employs TRBV10-3 and TRBJ2-7; TRBD1 might be the D (5 bases). This CDR3 is built from 15 residues. V was shortened by 3 bases and J by 2 bases, with 14 bases between the two germline ends. The germline V gene has CDR1 ENHRY and CDR2 SYGVKD. The CDR3 sequence: CAISDQGGATYEQYF. The CDR3 DNA sequence: TGTGCCATCAGTGACCAGGGCGGAGCAACCTACGAGCAGTACTTC.